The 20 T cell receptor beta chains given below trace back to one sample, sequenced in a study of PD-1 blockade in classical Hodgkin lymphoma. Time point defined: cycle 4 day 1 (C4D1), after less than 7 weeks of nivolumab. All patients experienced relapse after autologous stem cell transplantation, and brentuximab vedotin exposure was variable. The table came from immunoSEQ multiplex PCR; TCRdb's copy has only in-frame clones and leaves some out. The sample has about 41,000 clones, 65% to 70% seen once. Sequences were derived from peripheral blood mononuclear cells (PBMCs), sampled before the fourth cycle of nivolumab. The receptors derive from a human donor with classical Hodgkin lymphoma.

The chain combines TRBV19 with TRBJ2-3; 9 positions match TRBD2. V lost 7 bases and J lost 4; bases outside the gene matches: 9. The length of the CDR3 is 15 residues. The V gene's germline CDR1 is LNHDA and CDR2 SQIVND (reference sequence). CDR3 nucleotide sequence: TGTGCCAGTACCAGTAGCGGGGGTAGGGCAGATACGCAGTATTTT. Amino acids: CASTSSGGRADTQYF.

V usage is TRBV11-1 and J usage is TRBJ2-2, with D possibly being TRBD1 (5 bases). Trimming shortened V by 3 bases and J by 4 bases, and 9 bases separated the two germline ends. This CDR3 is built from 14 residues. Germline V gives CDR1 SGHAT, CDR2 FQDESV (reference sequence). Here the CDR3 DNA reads TGTGCCAGCAGCTTTCTTCAGGGCACCGGGGAGCTGTTTTTT. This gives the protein CASSFLQGTGELFF. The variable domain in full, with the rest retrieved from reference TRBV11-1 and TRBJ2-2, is EAEVAQSPRYKITEKSQAVAFWCDPISGHATLYWYRQILGQGPELLVQFQDESVVDDSQLPKDRFSAERLKGVDSTLKIQPAELGDSAMYLCASSFLQGTGELFFGEGSRLTVL.

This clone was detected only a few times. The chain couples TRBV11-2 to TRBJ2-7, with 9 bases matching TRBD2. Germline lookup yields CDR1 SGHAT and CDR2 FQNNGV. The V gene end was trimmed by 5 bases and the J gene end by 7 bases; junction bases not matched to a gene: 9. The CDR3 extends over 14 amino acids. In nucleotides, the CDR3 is TGTGCCAGCAGCCCGATAGCGGGAGCGTGGGAGCAGTACTTC. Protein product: CASSPIAGAWEQYF. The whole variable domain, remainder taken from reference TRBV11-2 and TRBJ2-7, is EAGVAQSPRYKIIEKRQSVAFWCNPISGHATLYWYQQILGQGPKLLIQFQNNGVVDDSQLPKDRFSAERLKGVDSTLKIQPAKLEDSAVYLCASSPIAGAWEQYFGPGTRLTVT.

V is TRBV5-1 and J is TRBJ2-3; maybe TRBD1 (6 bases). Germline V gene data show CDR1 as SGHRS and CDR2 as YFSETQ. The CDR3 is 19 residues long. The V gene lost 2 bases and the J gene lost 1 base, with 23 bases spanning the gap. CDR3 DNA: TGCGCCAGCAGCTTACGTCCAGGGGCGGGTGAATATGGCACAGATACGCAGTATTTT. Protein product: CASSLRPGAGEYGTDTQYF.

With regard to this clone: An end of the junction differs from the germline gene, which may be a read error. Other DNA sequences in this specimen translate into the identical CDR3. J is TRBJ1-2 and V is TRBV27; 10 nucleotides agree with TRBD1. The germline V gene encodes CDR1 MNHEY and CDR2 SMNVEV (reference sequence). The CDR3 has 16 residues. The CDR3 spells CASSSMSGTGVDGYTF. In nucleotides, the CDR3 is TGTGCCAGTAGTTCGATGAGCGGGACAGGGGTAGATGGCTACACCTTC.

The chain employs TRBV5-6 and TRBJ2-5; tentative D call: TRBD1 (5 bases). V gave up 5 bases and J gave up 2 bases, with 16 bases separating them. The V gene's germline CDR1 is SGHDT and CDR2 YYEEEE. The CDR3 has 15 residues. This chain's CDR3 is CASSFIDSQQETQYF. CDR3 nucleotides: TGTGCCAGCAGTTTTATTGACAGCCAACAAGAGACCCAGTACTTC.

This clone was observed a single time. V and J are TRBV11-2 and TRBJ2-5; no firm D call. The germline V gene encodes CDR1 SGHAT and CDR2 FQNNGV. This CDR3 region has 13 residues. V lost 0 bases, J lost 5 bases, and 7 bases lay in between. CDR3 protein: CASSLDPRETQYF. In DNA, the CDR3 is TGTGCCAGCAGCTTAGACCCCCGGGAGACCCAGTACTTC.

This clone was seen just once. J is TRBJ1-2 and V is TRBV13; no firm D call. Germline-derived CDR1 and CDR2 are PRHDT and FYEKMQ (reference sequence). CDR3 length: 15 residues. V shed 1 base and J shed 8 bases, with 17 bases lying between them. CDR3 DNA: TGTGCCAGCAGCTTAGTTACCGCAGCCGGGTGGGGCTACACCTTC. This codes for CASSLVTAAGWGYTF.

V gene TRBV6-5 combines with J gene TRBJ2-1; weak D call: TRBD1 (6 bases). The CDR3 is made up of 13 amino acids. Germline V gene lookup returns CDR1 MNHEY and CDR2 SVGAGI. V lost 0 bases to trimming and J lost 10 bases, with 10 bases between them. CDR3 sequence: CASSYSQGDEQFF. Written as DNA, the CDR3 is TGTGCCAGCAGTTACTCACAGGGAGACGAGCAGTTCTTC.

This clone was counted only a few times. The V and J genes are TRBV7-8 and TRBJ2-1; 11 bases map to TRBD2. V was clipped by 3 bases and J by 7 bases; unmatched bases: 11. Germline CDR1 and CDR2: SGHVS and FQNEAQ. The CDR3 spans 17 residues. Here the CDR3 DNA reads TGTGCCAGCAGCTTTCTATCTAGCGGGGGGTTGAGGAATGAGCAGTTCTTC. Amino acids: CASSFLSSGGLRNEQFF.

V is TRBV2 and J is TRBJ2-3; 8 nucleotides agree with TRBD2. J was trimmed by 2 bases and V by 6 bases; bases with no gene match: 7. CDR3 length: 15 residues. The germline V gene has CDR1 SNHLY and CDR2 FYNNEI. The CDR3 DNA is TGTGCCAGCAGCTGGGCGCGGGGGGTCACAGATACGCAGTATTTT. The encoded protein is CASSWARGVTDTQYF.

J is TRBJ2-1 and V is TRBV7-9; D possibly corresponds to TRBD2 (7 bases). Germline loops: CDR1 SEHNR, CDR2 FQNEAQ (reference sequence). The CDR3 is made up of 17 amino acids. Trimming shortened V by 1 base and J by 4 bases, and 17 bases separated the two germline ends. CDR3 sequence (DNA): TGTGCCAGCAGCTTAGAGGGAATAGGGGGGGTATACAATGAGCAGTTCTTC. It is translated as CASSLEGIGGVYNEQFF.

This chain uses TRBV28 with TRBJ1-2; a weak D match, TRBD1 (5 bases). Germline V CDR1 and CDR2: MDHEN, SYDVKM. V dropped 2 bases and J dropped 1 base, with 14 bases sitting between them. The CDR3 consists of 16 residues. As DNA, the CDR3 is TGTGCCAGCAGTTTACCCCGGGACGCCTTTAACTATGGCTACACCTTC. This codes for CASSLPRDAFNYGYTF.

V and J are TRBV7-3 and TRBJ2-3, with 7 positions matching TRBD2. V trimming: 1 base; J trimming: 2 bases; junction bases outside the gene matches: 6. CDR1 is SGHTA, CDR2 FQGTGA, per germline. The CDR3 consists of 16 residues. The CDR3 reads CASSLNARGTTDTQYF. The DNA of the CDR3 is TGTGCCAGCAGCTTAAATGCGCGGGGGACCACAGATACGCAGTATTTT.

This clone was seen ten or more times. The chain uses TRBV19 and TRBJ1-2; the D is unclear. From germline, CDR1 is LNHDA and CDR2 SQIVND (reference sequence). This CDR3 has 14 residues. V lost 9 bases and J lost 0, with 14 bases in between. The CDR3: CASSSGGANYGYTF. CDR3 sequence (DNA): TGTGCCAGCTCATCAGGTGGGGCTAACTATGGCTACACCTTC.

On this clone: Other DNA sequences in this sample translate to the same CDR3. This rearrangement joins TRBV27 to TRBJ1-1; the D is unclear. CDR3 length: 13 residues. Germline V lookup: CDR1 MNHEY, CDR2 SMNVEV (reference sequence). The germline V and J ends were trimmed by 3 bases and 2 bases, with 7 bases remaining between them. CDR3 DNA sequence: TGTGCCAGCAGTTTTAGCCCCAACACTGAAGCTTTCTTT. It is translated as CASSFSPNTEAFF.

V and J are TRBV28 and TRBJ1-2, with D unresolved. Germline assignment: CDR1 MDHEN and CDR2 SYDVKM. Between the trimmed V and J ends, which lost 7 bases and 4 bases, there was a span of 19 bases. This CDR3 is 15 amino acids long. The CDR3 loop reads CASTRHVGGVYGYTF. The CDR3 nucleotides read TGTGCCAGCACCCGTCACGTCGGTGGCGTCTATGGCTACACCTTC.

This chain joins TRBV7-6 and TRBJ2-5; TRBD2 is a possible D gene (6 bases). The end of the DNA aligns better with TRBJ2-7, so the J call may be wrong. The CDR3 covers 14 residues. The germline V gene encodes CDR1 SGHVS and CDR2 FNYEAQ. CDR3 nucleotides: TGTGCCAGCAGCTATACTCGGGGGACTGGCGAGCAGTACTTC. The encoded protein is CASSYTRGTGEQYF.

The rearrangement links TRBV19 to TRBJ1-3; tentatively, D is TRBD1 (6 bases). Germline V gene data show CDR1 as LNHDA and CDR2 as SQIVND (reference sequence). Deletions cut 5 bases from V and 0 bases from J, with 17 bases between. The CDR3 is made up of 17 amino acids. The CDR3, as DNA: TGTGCCAGTAGTTCACAGGGACGCCTCGACTCTGGAAACACCATATATTTT. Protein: CASSSQGRLDSGNTIYF.

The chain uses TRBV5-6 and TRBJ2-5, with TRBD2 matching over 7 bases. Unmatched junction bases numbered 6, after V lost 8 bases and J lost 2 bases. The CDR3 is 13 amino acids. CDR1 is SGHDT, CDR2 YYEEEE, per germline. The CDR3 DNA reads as TGTGCCAGTTCCCTAGCGGATCAAGAGACCCAGTACTTC. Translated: CASSLADQETQYF.